A selection of T cell receptor beta chains follows, all from one sample in a study of cytotoxic CD8 clonotypes in ibrutinib-treated CLL. Sequencing was performed with immunoSEQ multiplex PCR; in TCRdb, only in-frame clones are kept and a portion is missing. The sample holds roughly 160,000 clones; under 90% are singletons and the top ten take about 4.3%. The sequencing here drew on PBMCs, taken after 24 months of ibrutinib treatment. The receptors shown here come from a human donor with chronic lymphocytic leukemia. Each CDR3 is given with its conserved first and last residue. A D gene is named only where the DNA matches it firmly. Clone size is not always given. Where it is, it says once, few, many or a class for expanded clones.

TRBD1 NA TRBJ1-6 TRBV5-1 TGCGCCAGCAGCGGGGGACAGGGGGCGAGATATTCACCCCTCCACTTT CASSGGQGARYSPLHF
NA NA TRBJ2-5 TRBV7-3 TGTGCCAGCAGCTTAATGGGGGGAGAGACCCAGTACTTC CASSLMGGETQYF
NA NA TRBJ2-7 TRBV6-5 TGTGCCAGCAGTTACTCGAATCAGGGCTTCAACGAGCAGTACTTC CASSYSNQGFNEQYF
TRBD1 once TRBJ2-7 TRBV7-2 TGTGCCAGCAGCTCACAGGGGAAAGGCTCCTACGAGCAGTACTTC CASSSQGKGSYEQYF
NA NA TRBJ1-2 TRBV27 TGTGCCAGCTCAGGAAGCGGTCGGAATAGCTATGGCTACACCTTC CASSGSGRNSYGYTF
NA NA TRBJ2-1 TRBV10-3 TGTGCCATCAGGCGGGACTCATCTATGGGCGAGCAGTTCTTC CAIRRDSSMGEQFF
TRBD2 NA TRBJ2-7 TRBV28 TGTGCCAGCATGGGAGGGGTCCTTGCCTACGAGCAGTACTTC CASMGGVLAYEQYF
NA NA TRBJ1-1 TRBV14 TGTGCCAGCAGCCAAATGTTAGGGATCTGGACTGAAGCTTTCTTT CASSQMLGIWTEAFF
TRBD1 NA TRBJ2-3 TRBV9 TGTGCCAGCAGCGCGCGACAGGGGATGGATACGCAGTATTTT CASSARQGMDTQYF
TRBD2 NA TRBJ2-7 TRBV30 TGTGCCTGGAGCAGGACTAGCGGGAGAGGTGGGGATTACGAGCAGTACTTC CAWSRTSGRGGDYEQYF
NA many TRBJ1-3 TRBV7-9 TGTGCCAGCAGCTTACTGACAGGTGGCTCTGGAAACACCATATATTTT CASSLLTGGSGNTIYF
TRBD2 NA TRBJ2-7 TRBV11-2 TGTGCCAGCAGCTCGGGACTAGCGGGCCTCTACGAGCAGTACTTC CASSSGLAGLYEQYF
NA NA TRBJ1-3 TRBV7-6 TGTGCCAGCAGCCTTACGGGACAAGTCTCTGGAAACACCATATATTTT CASSLTGQVSGNTIYF
NA NA TRBJ2-5 TRBV10-1 TGCGCCAGCAGTGGGGACGGCTCACAGCAAGAGACCCAGTACTTC CASSGDGSQQETQYF
TRBD1 NA TRBJ1-6 TRBV13 TGTGCCAGCAGCCCTCGTCGGGGACAGGCGGATTCACCCCTCCACTTT CASSPRRGQADSPLHF